Below are 27 T cell receptor beta chains sequenced from a single sample in a study of blood T cell repertoires in COVID-19. Only in-frame clones appear in the TCRdb table, and some are missing; sequencing was by immunoSEQ multiplex PCR. The sample consists of about 98,000 clones, around 90% of them appearing once. The specimen was peripheral blood. These receptors all come from a man in his fifties with active or convalescent COVID-19.

The chain links TRBV15 to TRBJ1-4; no firm D call. Looked up from germline, CDR1 is LNHNV and CDR2 is YYDKDF (reference sequence). The V end lost 3 bases, the J end lost 11 bases, and 7 bases lay between the germline ends. The CDR3 covers 11 residues. This chain's CDR3 is CATSSMEKLFF. CDR3 coding DNA: TGTGCCACCAGCAGCATGGAGAAACTGTTTTTT.

This chain links TRBV20-1 with TRBJ1-1; D not resolved. Per the germline V gene, CDR1 is DFQATT and CDR2 is SNEGSKA (reference sequence). This CDR3 is 9 amino acids long. Trimming pared 5 bases from V and 11 bases from J, leaving 9 bases between. CDR3 protein: CSAPRFAFF. DNA for the CDR3: TGCAGTGCTCCGAGGTTCGCTTTCTTT.

The genes are TRBV18 and TRBJ2-3, with TRBD2 matching 9 bases. V lost 5 bases and J lost 3; bases outside the gene matches: 6. CDR3 length equals 15 residues. Germline V lookup: CDR1 KGHSH, CDR2 LQKENI. CDR3 protein: CASSGLSGGTDTQYF. CDR3 DNA sequence: TGTGCCAGCTCAGGACTTAGCGGGGGAACAGATACGCAGTATTTT.

This clone was observed a single time. The rearrangement joins TRBV6-6 to TRBJ1-1; no clear D gene. Trimming took off 0 bases at V and 1 base at J, with 6 bases between the two ends. The V gene's germline CDR1 is MNHNY and CDR2 SVGAGI (reference sequence). The CDR3 length is 14 residues. The DNA for the CDR3 is TGTGCCAGCAGTTACTCCGAGAGGAACACTGAAGCTTTCTTT. It codes for CASSYSERNTEAFF.

The J gene is TRBJ1-1, the V gene TRBV15; 7 nucleotides match TRBD1. This CDR3 is 14 amino acids long. V lost 5 bases, J lost 1 base, and 4 bases stayed unmatched. From germline, CDR1 is LNHNV and CDR2 YYDKDF (reference sequence). The CDR3: CATSRTGENTEAFF. The CDR3 coding sequence is TGTGCCACCAGCCGGACAGGAGAGAACACTGAAGCTTTCTTT.

This chain connects TRBV12-3 or TRBV12-4 to TRBJ2-1; 8 bases are shared with TRBD2. V dropped 7 bases and J dropped 6; count of bases not matched to a gene: 5. The CDR3 consists of 13 residues. CDR3 sequence (DNA): TGTGCCAGCACCTTGGCGGGGGGCAATGAGCAGTTCTTC. This encodes CASTLAGGNEQFF.

The V gene is TRBV24-1, the J gene TRBJ2-5; no firm D call. The ends were cut back, 3 bases at V and 2 bases at J, with 6 bases in the middle. The CDR3 is 13 residues long. Germline-derived CDR1 and CDR2 are KGHDR and SFDVKD. CDR3 amino acids: CATSDGPQETQYF. As DNA, the CDR3 is TGTGCCACCAGTGATGGGCCACAAGAGACCCAGTACTTC.

This chain uses TRBV28 with TRBJ2-5; 13 bases agree with TRBD2. J lost 6 bases, V lost 6 bases, and 7 bases had no gene match. CDR3 length equals 15 residues. Germline assignment: CDR1 MDHEN and CDR2 SYDVKM. CDR3 residues: CASRFTSGGVKTQYF. In DNA form, the CDR3 reads TGTGCCAGCAGATTTACTAGCGGGGGGGTTAAGACCCAGTACTTC.

This rearrangement joins TRBV19 to TRBJ1-3; 7 bases align to TRBD1. This CDR3 has 17 residues. Germline trimming cut 4 bases from V and 0 bases from J; bases unmatched to any gene: 9. CDR1 LNHDA and CDR2 SQIVND come from the germline V gene (reference sequence). The CDR3 coding sequence is TGTGCCAGTAGTAGGGAAGGGGGCGACGCCTCTGGAAACACCATATATTTT. This translates into CASSREGGDASGNTIYF.

The chain uses TRBV5-1 and TRBJ1-2; D ambiguous. Per the germline V gene, CDR1 is SGHRS and CDR2 is YFSETQ. Between the trimmed V and J ends, which lost 2 bases and 3 bases, there was a span of 11 bases. The CDR3 totals 14 residues. The chain's CDR3 is CASSLDYGHYGYTF. Here the CDR3 DNA reads TGCGCCAGCAGCTTAGACTATGGGCACTATGGCTACACCTTC. The whole variable domain, remainder taken from reference TRBV5-1 and TRBJ1-2, is KAGVTQTPRYLIKTRGQQVTLSCSPISGHRSVSWYQQTPGQGLQFLFEYFSETQRNKGNFPGRFSGRQFSNSRSEMNVSTLELGDSALYLCASSLDYGHYGYTFGSGTRLTVV.

The J gene is TRBJ2-6, the V gene TRBV7-2, with TRBD2 identical over 9 bases. Germline V gene lookup returns CDR1 SGHTA and CDR2 FQGNSA. The CDR3 consists of 18 residues. Germline trimming cut 1 base from V and 1 base from J; bases unmatched to any gene: 5. CDR3 bases: TGTGCCAGCAGCTTAGTATGGAGCGGGGGGTCTGGGGCCAACGTCCTGACTTTC. It codes for CASSLVWSGGSGANVLTF.

V gene TRBV5-1 combines with J gene TRBJ2-2, with unresolved D. The germline V and J ends were trimmed by 0 bases and 2 bases, with 11 bases remaining between them. The germline V gene has CDR1 SGHRS and CDR2 YFSETQ. The CDR3 is 16 residues long. CDR3 sequence (DNA): TGCGCCAGCAGCTTGGGAGTAGCCTATAACACCGGGGAGCTGTTTTTT. Amino acid sequence: CASSLGVAYNTGELFF.

The chain employs TRBV19 and TRBJ1-2; TRBD1 is a possible D gene (5 bases). Germline V gives CDR1 LNHDA, CDR2 SQIVND (reference sequence). The CDR3 totals 14 residues. Trimming left V 2 bases short and J 2 bases short, with 9 bases between. CDR3 sequence: CASSIQGINYGYTF. The CDR3 nucleotides are TGTGCCAGTAGTATACAGGGAATCAACTATGGCTACACCTTC. The variable domain in full, with the rest retrieved from reference TRBV19 and TRBJ1-2, is DGGITQSPKYLFRKEGQNVTLSCEQNLNHDAMYWYRQDPGQGLRLIYYSQIVNDFQKGDIAEGYSVSREKKESFPLTVTSAQKNPTAFYLCASSIQGINYGYTFGSGTRLTVV.

The chain couples TRBV5-1 to TRBJ2-7; 11 bases map to TRBD1. Germline V lookup: CDR1 SGHRS, CDR2 YFSETQ. J lost 1 base, V lost 5 bases, and 5 bases had no gene match. This CDR3 region has 15 residues. CDR3 loop: CASRFRDRGSYEQYF. The CDR3, as DNA: TGCGCCAGCAGATTCCGGGACAGGGGGTCCTACGAGCAGTACTTC.

The chain is built from TRBV5-6 and TRBJ1-6; 8 bases are shared with TRBD1. The CDR3 loop spans 19 amino acids. J lost 3 bases, V lost 4 bases, and 15 bases had no gene match. Germline V lookup: CDR1 SGHDT, CDR2 YYEEEE. CDR3 sequence: CASSPGTGRGHFYNSPLHF. The CDR3 nucleotides are TGTGCCAGCAGCCCCGGCACCGGCAGGGGGCATTTCTATAATTCACCCCTCCACTTT.

The chain couples TRBV27 to TRBJ2-1; 9 bases line up with TRBD1. The V gene's germline CDR1 is MNHEY and CDR2 SMNVEV (reference sequence). V dropped 4 bases and J dropped 6; count of bases not matched to a gene: 7. The CDR3 covers 15 residues. CDR3 nucleotide sequence: TGTGCCAGCAGTTCCGGGACAGGGTTGGGCAATGAGCAGTTCTTC. Protein product: CASSSGTGLGNEQFF.

CDR3 DNA: TGTGCCAGCAGCCCTCGGCGGGGCAATAATGAAAAACTGTTTTTT. Its protein is CASSPRRGNNEKLFF. This chain links TRBV4-2 with TRBJ1-4, with D possibly TRBD1 on 5 matching bases. Germline V gene data show CDR1 as LGHNA and CDR2 as YNFKEQ. This CDR3 has 15 residues. Deletions cut 4 bases from V and 4 bases from J, with 13 bases between.

The chain carries TRBV7-9 and TRBJ2-1; no clear D gene. Germline V gene sequence: CDR1 SEHNR, CDR2 FQNEAQ (reference sequence). V gave up 2 bases and J gave up 4 bases, with 9 bases separating them. The CDR3 loop spans 14 amino acids. CDR3 bases: TGTGCCAGCAGCTTACCACAGAAATACAATGAGCAGTTCTTC. This gives the protein CASSLPQKYNEQFF.

The chain carries TRBV7-8 and TRBJ1-2; 9 bases are a match to TRBD1. This CDR3 spans 13 amino acids. With 5 bases clipped from V and 8 bases from J, the junction kept 6 bases outside the gene matches. Germline V gene data show CDR1 as SGHVS and CDR2 as FQNEAQ. The CDR3 DNA follows: TGTGCCAGCAGCGTACAGGGGGCTGAAGGCTACACCTTC. This sequence encodes CASSVQGAEGYTF.

CDR3 amino acids: CASSPLSLTQYF. CDR3 in DNA: TGTGCCAGCAGCCCTCTGTCCCTTACGCAGTATTTT. The J gene is TRBJ2-3, the V gene TRBV7-8; D is ambiguous. The V end lost 5 bases, the J end lost 8 bases, and 11 bases lay between the germline ends. Germline lookup yields CDR1 SGHVS and CDR2 FQNEAQ. The CDR3 covers 12 residues.

V gene TRBV27 combines with J gene TRBJ2-5; 15 bases match TRBD2. Germline CDR1 is MNHEY and CDR2 is SMNVEV (reference sequence). The CDR3 extends over 15 amino acids. Germline trimming cut 3 bases from V and 9 bases from J; bases unmatched to any gene: 5. CDR3 sequence (DNA): TGTGCCAGCAGTTTCTCGGGACTAGCGGGGGGTCCCCAGTACTTC. Translated: CASSFSGLAGGPQYF.

The V gene is TRBV20-1, the J gene TRBJ2-7, with TRBD1 matching over 7 bases. J gave up 2 bases and V 3 bases, and 10 bases lay outside the gene matches. The germline CDR1 and CDR2 sequences are DFQATT and SNEGSKA (reference sequence). This CDR3 is 15 amino acids long. CDR3 amino acids: CSASQGTAKPYEQYF. CDR3 bases: TGCAGTGCTAGTCAAGGGACAGCCAAACCCTACGAGCAGTACTTC.

The gene calls are TRBV7-2 and TRBJ2-2, with D possibly matching TRBD2 (6 bases). This CDR3 is built from 17 residues. CDR1 and CDR2 (germline): SGHTA, FQGNSA. Deletions cut 2 bases from V and 0 bases from J, with 13 bases between. CDR3 protein: CASSLLGGSANTGELFF. As DNA, the CDR3 is TGTGCCAGCAGCTTATTAGGAGGGAGCGCGAACACCGGGGAGCTGTTTTTT.

This clone was detected a few times. The V gene is TRBV18, the J gene TRBJ2-1; D is possibly TRBD1 (7 bases). The germline CDR1 and CDR2 sequences are KGHSH and LQKENI. Trimming took 6 bases from V and 9 from J, leaving 21 bases between them. This CDR3 comprises 15 residues. The CDR3 bases are TGTGCCAGCTCGGCAGAACAGGGGAGTAGCGGTGAGCAGTTCTTC. Its translation: CASSAEQGSSGEQFF.

In nucleotides, the CDR3 is TGTGCCAGCAGCTCCGGGTCTCATCAGCCCCAGCATTTT. Translating it yields CASSSGSHQPQHF. The chain has TRBV7-8 and TRBJ1-5; the D is unclear. CDR1 and CDR2 (germline): SGHVS, FQNEAQ. This CDR3 has 13 residues. V shed 4 bases and J shed 5 bases, with 9 bases lying between them. The whole variable domain, remainder taken from reference TRBV7-8 and TRBJ1-5, is GAGVSQSPRYKVAKRGQDVALRCDPISGHVSLFWYQQALGQGPEFLTYFQNEAQLDKSGLPSDRFFAERPEGSVSTLKIQRTQQEDSAVYLCASSSGSHQPQHFGDGTRLSIL.

J is TRBJ2-3 and V is TRBV18; TRBD2 matches at 9 bases. CDR3 length equals 16 residues. The trim removed 3 bases at V and 1 base at J, leaving 5 bases unmatched. CDR1 is KGHSH, CDR2 LQKENI, per germline. CDR3 sequence reads: CASSPKTSGRTDTQYF. CDR3 nucleotide sequence: TGTGCCAGCTCACCTAAGACTAGCGGCCGCACAGATACGCAGTATTTT.

CDR3 bases: TGTGCCAGTAGTCCACGGACAGGGGGCAGTAATTCACCCCTCCACTTT. Translating it yields CASSPRTGGSNSPLHF. The gene calls are TRBV19 and TRBJ1-6, with 11 bases that match TRBD1. The CDR3 covers 16 residues. Germline CDR1 LNHDA, CDR2 SQIVND (reference sequence). V was clipped by 5 bases and J by 6 bases; unmatched bases: 6.